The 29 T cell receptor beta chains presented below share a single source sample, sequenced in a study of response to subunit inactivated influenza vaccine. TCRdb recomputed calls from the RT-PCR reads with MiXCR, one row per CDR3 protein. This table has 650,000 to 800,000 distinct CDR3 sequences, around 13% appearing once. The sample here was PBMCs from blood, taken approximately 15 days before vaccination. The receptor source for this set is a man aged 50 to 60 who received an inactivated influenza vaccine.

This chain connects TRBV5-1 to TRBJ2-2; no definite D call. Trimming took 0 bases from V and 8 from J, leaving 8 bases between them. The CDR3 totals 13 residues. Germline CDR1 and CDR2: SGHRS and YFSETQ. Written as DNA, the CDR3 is TGCGCCAGCAGCTTGGTCCCTTTTGGGGAGCTGTTTTTT. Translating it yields CASSLVPFGELFF.

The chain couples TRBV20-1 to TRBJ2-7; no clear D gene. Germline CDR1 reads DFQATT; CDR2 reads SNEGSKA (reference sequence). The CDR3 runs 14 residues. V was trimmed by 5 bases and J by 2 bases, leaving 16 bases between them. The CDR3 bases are TGCAGTGCTTCCCCAGCAGGAGCCCCCTACGAGCAGTACTTC. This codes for CSASPAGAPYEQYF.

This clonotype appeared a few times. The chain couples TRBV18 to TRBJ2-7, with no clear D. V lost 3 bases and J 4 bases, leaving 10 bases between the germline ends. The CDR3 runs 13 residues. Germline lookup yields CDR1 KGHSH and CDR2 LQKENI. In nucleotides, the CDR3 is TGTGCCAGCTCACCTTATTCTCTATACGAGCAGTACTTC. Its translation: CASSPYSLYEQYF.

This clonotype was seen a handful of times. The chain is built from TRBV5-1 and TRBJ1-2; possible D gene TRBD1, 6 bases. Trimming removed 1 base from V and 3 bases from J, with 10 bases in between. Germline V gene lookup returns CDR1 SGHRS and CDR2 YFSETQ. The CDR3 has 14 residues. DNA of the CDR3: TGCGCCAGCAGCTTGACAGGGTCTCACTATGGCTACACCTTC. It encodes CASSLTGSHYGYTF.

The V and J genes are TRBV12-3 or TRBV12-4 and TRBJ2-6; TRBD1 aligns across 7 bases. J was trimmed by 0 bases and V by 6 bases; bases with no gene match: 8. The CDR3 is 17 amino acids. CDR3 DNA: TGTGCCAGCAGCCCCCAGGGACAGCTCTCTGGGGCCAACGTCCTGACTTTC. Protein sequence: CASSPQGQLSGANVLTF.

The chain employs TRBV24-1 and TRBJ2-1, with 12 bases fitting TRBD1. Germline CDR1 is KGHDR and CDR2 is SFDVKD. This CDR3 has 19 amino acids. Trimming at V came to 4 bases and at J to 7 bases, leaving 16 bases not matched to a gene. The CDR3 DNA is TGTGCCACCAGTGACAAGGGGACAGGGGGCGCGAACCCTCTGAATGAGCAGTTCTTC. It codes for CATSDKGTGGANPLNEQFF.

The CDR3 loop reads CASSRGHTLHF. Written as DNA, the CDR3 is TGTGCCAGCAGCCGAGGACATACCCTCCACTTT. The chain uses TRBV12-3 or TRBV12-4 and TRBJ1-6; a weak D match, TRBD1 (5 bases). The germline V and J ends were trimmed by 6 bases and 14 bases, with 11 bases remaining between them. The CDR3 extends over 11 amino acids.

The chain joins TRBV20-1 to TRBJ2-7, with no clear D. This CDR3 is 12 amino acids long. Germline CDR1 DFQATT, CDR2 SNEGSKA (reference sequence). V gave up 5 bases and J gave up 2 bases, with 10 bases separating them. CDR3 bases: TGCAGTGCTCAGACCGAAACCTACGAGCAGTACTTC. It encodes CSAQTETYEQYF.

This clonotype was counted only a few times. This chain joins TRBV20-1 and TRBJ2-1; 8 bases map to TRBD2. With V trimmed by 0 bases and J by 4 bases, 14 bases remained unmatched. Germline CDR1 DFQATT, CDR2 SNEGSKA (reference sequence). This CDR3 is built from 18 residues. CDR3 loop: CSARENTSGARRYNEQFF. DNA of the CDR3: TGCAGTGCTAGAGAGAACACTAGCGGAGCCAGAAGATACAATGAGCAGTTCTTC.

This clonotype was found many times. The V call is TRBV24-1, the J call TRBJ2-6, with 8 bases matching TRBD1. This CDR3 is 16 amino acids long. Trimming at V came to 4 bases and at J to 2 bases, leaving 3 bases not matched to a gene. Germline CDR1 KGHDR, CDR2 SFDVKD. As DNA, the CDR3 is TGTGCCACCAGTGAATCGGACAGGGCTGGGGCCAACGTCCTGACTTTC. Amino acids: CATSESDRAGANVLTF.

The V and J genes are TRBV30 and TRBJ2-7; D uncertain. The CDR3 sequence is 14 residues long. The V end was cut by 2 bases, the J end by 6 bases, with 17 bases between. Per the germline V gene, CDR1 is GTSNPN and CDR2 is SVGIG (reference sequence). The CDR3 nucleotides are TGTGCCTGGAGTATGGTAGTGTTTAAGGGCGAGCAGTACTTC. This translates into CAWSMVVFKGEQYF.

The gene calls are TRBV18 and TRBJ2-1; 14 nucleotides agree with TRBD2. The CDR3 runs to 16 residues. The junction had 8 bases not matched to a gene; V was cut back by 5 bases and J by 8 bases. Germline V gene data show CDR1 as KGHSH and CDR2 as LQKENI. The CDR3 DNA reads TGTGCCAGCTCAACCCGACTAGCGGGAGGGGCCGATGAGCAGTTCTTC. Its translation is CASSTRLAGGADEQFF.

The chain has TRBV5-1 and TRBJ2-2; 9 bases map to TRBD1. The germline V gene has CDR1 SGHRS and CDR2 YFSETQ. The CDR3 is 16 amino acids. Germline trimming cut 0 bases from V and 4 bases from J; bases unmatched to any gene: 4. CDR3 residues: CASSLDGTGTTGELFF. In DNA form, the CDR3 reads TGCGCCAGCAGCTTGGATGGGACAGGGACCACCGGGGAGCTGTTTTTT.

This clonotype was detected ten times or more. The CDR3 protein is CASNLAGGNEQFF. The CDR3, as DNA: TGCGCCAGCAACCTAGCTGGTGGGAATGAGCAGTTCTTC. The genes are TRBV5-1 and TRBJ2-1, with D possibly TRBD2 on 5 matching bases. Trimming removed 6 bases at V and 7 bases at J, with 14 bases between. The CDR3 length is 13 residues. Looked up from germline, CDR1 is SGHRS and CDR2 is YFSETQ.

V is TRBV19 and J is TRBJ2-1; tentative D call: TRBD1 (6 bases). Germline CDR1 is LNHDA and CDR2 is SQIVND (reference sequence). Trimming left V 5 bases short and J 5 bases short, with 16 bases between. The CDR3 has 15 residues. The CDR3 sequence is CASSWDTGSDNEQFF. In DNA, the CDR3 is TGTGCCAGTAGTTGGGACACAGGATCCGACAATGAGCAGTTCTTC.

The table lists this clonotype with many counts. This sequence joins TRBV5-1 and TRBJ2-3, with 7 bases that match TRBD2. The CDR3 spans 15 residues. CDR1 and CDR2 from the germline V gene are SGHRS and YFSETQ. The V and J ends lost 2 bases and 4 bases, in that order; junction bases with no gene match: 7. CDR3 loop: CASSFRGELSDTQYF. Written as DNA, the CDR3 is TGCGCCAGCAGCTTCCGGGGGGAATTGTCAGATACGCAGTATTTT.

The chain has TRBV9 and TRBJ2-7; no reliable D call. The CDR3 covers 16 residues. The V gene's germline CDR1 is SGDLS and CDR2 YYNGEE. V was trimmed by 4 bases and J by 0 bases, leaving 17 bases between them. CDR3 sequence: CASSPSDLRVSYEQYF. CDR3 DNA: TGTGCCAGCAGCCCATCAGACCTCCGAGTCTCCTACGAGCAGTACTTC.

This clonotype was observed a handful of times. In DNA, the CDR3 is TGTGCCAGCAGCCGCCCACCCGGAGGGACCCAGTACTTC. Translating gives CASSRPPGGTQYF. The V and J genes are TRBV11-1 and TRBJ2-5; a possible D gene is TRBD2 (5 bases). The germline V and J ends were trimmed by 5 bases and 7 bases, with 14 bases remaining between them. CDR1 and CDR2 (germline): SGHAT, FQDESV (reference sequence). The CDR3 loop spans 13 amino acids.

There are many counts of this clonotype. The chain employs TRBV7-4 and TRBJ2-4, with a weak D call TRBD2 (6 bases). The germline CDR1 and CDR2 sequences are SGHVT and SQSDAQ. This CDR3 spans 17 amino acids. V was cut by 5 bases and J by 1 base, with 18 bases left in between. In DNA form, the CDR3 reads TGTGCCAGCAGCCCCCGGTACCCTAGCGCCGCCAAAAACATTCAGTACTTC. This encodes CASSPRYPSAAKNIQYF. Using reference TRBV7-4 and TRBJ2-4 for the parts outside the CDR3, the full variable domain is GAGVSQSPRYKVAKRGRDVALRCDSISGHVTLYWYRQTLGQGSEVLTYSQSDAQRDKSGRPSGRFSAERPERSVSTLKIQRTEQGDSAVYLCASSPRYPSAAKNIQYFGAGTRLSVL.

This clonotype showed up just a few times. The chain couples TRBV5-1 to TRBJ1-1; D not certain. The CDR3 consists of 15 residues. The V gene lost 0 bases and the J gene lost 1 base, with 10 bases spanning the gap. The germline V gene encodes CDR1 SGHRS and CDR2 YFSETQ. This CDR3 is CASSLEISPNTEAFF. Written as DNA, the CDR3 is TGCGCCAGCAGCTTGGAGATTTCACCGAACACTGAAGCTTTCTTT. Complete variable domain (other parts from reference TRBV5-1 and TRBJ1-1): KAGVTQTPRYLIKTRGQQVTLSCSPISGHRSVSWYQQTPGQGLQFLFEYFSETQRNKGNFPGRFSGRQFSNSRSEMNVSTLELGDSALYLCASSLEISPNTEAFFGQGTRLTVV.

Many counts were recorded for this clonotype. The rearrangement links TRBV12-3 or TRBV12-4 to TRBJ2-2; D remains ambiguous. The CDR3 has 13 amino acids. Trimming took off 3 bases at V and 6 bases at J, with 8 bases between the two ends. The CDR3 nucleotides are TGTGCCAGCAGTTTCGTGCAAGCCGGGGAGCTGTTTTTT. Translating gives CASSFVQAGELFF.

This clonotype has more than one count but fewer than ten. The CDR3: CASSLNPGNNQPQHF. Here the CDR3 DNA reads TGCGCCAGCAGCTTGAACCCGGGGAACAATCAGCCCCAGCATTTT. V gene TRBV5-1 combines with J gene TRBJ1-5; D is ambiguous. V was clipped by 1 base and J by 3 bases, with 11 bases between them. The CDR3 is 15 residues long. Per germline, CDR1 SGHRS and CDR2 YFSETQ.

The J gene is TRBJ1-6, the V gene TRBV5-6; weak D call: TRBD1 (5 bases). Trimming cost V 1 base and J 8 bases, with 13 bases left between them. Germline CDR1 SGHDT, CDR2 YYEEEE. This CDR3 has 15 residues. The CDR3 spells CASSLISRVDSPLHF. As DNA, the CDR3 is TGTGCCAGCAGCTTGATCAGCAGGGTTGATTCACCCCTCCACTTT.

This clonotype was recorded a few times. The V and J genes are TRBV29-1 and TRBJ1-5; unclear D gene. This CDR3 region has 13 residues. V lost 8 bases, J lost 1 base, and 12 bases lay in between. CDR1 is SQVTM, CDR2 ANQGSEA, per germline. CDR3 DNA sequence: TGCAGCACCAAGACGGGGAGCAATCAGCCCCAGCATTTT. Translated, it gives CSTKTGSNQPQHF.

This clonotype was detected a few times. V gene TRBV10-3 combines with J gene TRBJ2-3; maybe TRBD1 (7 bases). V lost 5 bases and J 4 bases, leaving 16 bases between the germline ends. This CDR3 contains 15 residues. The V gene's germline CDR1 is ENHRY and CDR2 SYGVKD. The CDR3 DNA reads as TGTGCCATCAGTACCCGACAGGGAGGCGCAGATACGCAGTATTTT. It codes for CAISTRQGGADTQYF.

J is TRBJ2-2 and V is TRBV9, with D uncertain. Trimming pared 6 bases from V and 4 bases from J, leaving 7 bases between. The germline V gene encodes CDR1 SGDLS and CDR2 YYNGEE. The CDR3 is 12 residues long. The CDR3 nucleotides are TGTGCCAGCACAACTTTCACCGGGGAGCTGTTTTTT. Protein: CASTTFTGELFF.

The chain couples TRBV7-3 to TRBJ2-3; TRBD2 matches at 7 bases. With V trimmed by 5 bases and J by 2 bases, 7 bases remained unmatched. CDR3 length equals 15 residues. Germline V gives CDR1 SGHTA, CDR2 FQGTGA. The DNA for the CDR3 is TGTGCCAGCAGCCAGGACGGGACTACCACAGATACGCAGTATTTT. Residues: CASSQDGTTTDTQYF.

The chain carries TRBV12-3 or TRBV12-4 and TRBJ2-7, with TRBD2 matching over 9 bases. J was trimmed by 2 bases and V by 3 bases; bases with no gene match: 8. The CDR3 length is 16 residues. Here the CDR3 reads CASSFSATSGTYEQYF. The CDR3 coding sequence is TGTGCCAGCAGTTTTTCGGCGACTAGCGGTACCTACGAGCAGTACTTC.

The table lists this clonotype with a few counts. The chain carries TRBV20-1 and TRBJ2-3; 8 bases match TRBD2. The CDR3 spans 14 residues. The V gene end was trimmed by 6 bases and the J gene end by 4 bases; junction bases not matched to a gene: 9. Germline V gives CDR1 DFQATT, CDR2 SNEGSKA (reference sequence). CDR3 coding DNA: TGCAGTGCACAGGGACTAGTAGTCGCAGATACGCAGTATTTT. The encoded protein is CSAQGLVVADTQYF.